The 22 T cell receptor beta chains listed next were all sequenced from one sample in a study of control samples from healthy donors and cancer patients. Method: immunoSEQ multiplex PCR; TCRdb's copy keeps in-frame clones and lacks some. The top ten hold about 1.9% of the sample, which has over 100,000 clones, around 92% seen once. Sequencing input: blood. The source is a woman aged 45-59 years in good health.

The rearrangement uses TRBV10-3 and TRBJ2-3; 9 nucleotides agree with TRBD2. Per germline, CDR1 ENHRY and CDR2 SYGVKD. With 10 bases clipped from V and 5 bases from J, the junction kept 13 bases outside the gene matches. The CDR3 loop spans 15 amino acids. CDR3 DNA: TGTGCCACCGAGGGAGCGGGGGGCCGGGGAGATACGCAGTATTTT. It is translated as CATEGAGGRGDTQYF.

The CDR3 nucleotides are TGTGCCAGCAGTAGAAATGGCTACACCTTC. This gives the protein CASSRNGYTF. This chain uses TRBV28 with TRBJ1-2, with D hard to call. The V and J ends lost 5 bases and 6 bases respectively, with 4 bases between them. Germline CDR1 is MDHEN and CDR2 is SYDVKM. This CDR3 region has 10 residues.

The chain couples TRBV29-1 to TRBJ2-7; the match to TRBD1 covers 7 bases. Looked up from germline, CDR1 is SQVTM and CDR2 is ANQGSEA. The V and J ends lost 7 bases and 2 bases, in that order; junction bases with no gene match: 2. The CDR3 consists of 11 residues. The chain's CDR3 is CSAQGAYEQYF. The CDR3 nucleotides read TGCAGCGCCCAGGGGGCCTACGAGCAGTACTTC.

The CDR3 here is CAISELEEGNEQFF. In DNA form, the CDR3 reads TGTGCCATCAGTGAGCTCGAAGAAGGTAATGAGCAGTTCTTC. V gene TRBV10-3 combines with J gene TRBJ2-1; D is unclear. V gave up 2 bases and J gave up 7 bases, with 12 bases separating them. Germline V gene sequence: CDR1 ENHRY, CDR2 SYGVKD. The CDR3 is made up of 14 amino acids.

The rearrangement joins TRBV5-5 to TRBJ2-5; maybe TRBD2 (5 bases). V was cut by 1 base and J by 1 base, with 14 bases left in between. The CDR3 loop spans 16 amino acids. Germline-derived CDR1 and CDR2 are SGHKS and YYEKEE (reference sequence). CDR3 sequence: CASSLPGPRVQETQYF. The CDR3 DNA sequence: TGTGCCAGCAGCTTGCCCGGGCCGAGGGTCCAAGAGACCCAGTACTTC.

The table lists this clone with a count of one. The V and J genes are TRBV27 and TRBJ1-2; a weak D match, TRBD1 (6 bases). The CDR3 runs to 18 residues. The V gene lost 4 bases and the J gene lost 6 bases, with 27 bases spanning the gap. The germline gives CDR1 MNHEY, CDR2 SMNVEV (reference sequence). In nucleotides, the CDR3 is TGTGCCAGCAGTTCCGTCAGGGCAGGAAGGGGGGAGCGGGATGGCTACACCTTC. Translated: CASSSVRAGRGERDGYTF.

This chain connects TRBV10-3 to TRBJ1-1; D is uncertain. Trimming removed 10 bases from V and 0 bases from J, with 12 bases in between. The germline V gene encodes CDR1 ENHRY and CDR2 SYGVKD. CDR3 length: 13 residues. CDR3 nucleotides: TGTGCCACCTTCTTACAACTGAACACTGAAGCTTTCTTT. Protein: CATFLQLNTEAFF.

This clone was counted a single time. The rearrangement links TRBV27 to TRBJ2-3; possible D gene TRBD2, 5 bases. The germline V and J ends were trimmed by 5 bases and 2 bases, with 11 bases remaining between them. Looked up from germline, CDR1 is MNHEY and CDR2 is SMNVEV (reference sequence). The CDR3 runs 14 residues. As DNA, the CDR3 is TGTGCCAGCAGTCCCTCCCGGGACACAGATACGCAGTATTTT. Protein product: CASSPSRDTDTQYF.

The chain has TRBV11-3 and TRBJ2-7; weak D call: TRBD2 (5 bases). Per germline, CDR1 SGHNT and CDR2 YENEEA. Trimming took 5 bases from V and 4 from J, leaving 15 bases between them. The CDR3 has 14 amino acids. CDR3 in amino acids: CASSQSTDSYEQYF. The CDR3 nucleotides are TGTGCCAGCAGCCAATCGACGGACTCATACGAGCAGTACTTC.

V gene TRBV7-9 combines with J gene TRBJ2-4, with D hard to call. This CDR3 has 14 residues. Germline V lookup: CDR1 SEHNR, CDR2 FQNEAQ (reference sequence). V shed 2 bases and J shed 3 bases, with 8 bases lying between them. CDR3 nucleotide sequence: TGTGCCAGCAGCTTAAGTGTGGGCAAAAACATTCAGTACTTC. Its translation: CASSLSVGKNIQYF. The entire variable domain, with the rest obtained from reference TRBV7-9 and TRBJ2-4, is as follows: DTGVSQNPRHKITKRGQNVTFRCDPISEHNRLYWYRQTLGQGPEFLTYFQNEAQLEKSRLLSDRFSAERPKGSFSTLEIQRTEQGDSAMYLCASSLSVGKNIQYFGAGTRLSVL.

J is TRBJ1-2 and V is TRBV7-8; 10 bases map to TRBD1. Germline lookup yields CDR1 SGHVS and CDR2 FQNEAQ. This CDR3 contains 17 residues. The V and J ends lost 1 base and 1 base, in that order; junction bases with no gene match: 6. The CDR3 spells CASSLESWDRGNYGYTF. The DNA of the CDR3 is TGTGCCAGCAGCTTAGAGTCCTGGGACAGGGGTAACTATGGCTACACCTTC.

This chain connects TRBV28 to TRBJ1-5; D is unclear. The CDR3 is 13 residues long. V was clipped by 4 bases and J by 0 bases, with 4 bases between them. Germline-derived CDR1 and CDR2 are MDHEN and SYDVKM. Here the CDR3 reads CASSWGSNQPQHF. The CDR3 DNA is TGTGCCAGCAGTTGGGGTAGCAATCAGCCCCAGCATTTT. The whole variable domain, filled in from reference TRBV28 and TRBJ1-5, reads DVKVTQSSRYLVKRTGEKVFLECVQDMDHENMFWYRQDPGLGLRLIYFSYDVKMKEKGDIPEGYSVSREKKERFSLILESASTNQTSMYLCASSWGSNQPQHFGDGTRLSIL.

J is TRBJ2-6 and V is TRBV7-9; D remains ambiguous. This CDR3 spans 15 amino acids. Between the trimmed V and J ends, which lost 6 bases and 0 bases, there was a span of 9 bases. In germline, CDR1 is SEHNR, CDR2 FQNEAQ (reference sequence). The CDR3 spells CASSARVSGANVLTF. DNA of the CDR3: TGTGCCAGCAGTGCAAGGGTCTCTGGGGCCAACGTCCTGACTTTC.

This clone has just one count. V and J are TRBV29-1 and TRBJ1-5; D is ambiguous. The CDR3 has 13 residues. Germline V gene data show CDR1 as SQVTM and CDR2 as ANQGSEA. Between the trimmed V and J ends, which lost 7 bases and 0 bases, there was a span of 10 bases. The CDR3 DNA sequence: TGCAGCGCCGGGGAGAATAGCAATCAGCCCCAGCATTTT. It encodes CSAGENSNQPQHF.

This rearrangement joins TRBV6-1 to TRBJ2-7, with a weak D call TRBD1 (5 bases). The CDR3 length is 12 residues. Between the trimmed V and J ends, which lost 2 bases and 9 bases, there was a span of 11 bases. Germline V gene sequence: CDR1 MNHNS, CDR2 SASEGT. The CDR3 protein is CASSENQGGQYF. The CDR3 DNA reads TGTGCCAGCAGTGAAAACCAGGGTGGGCAGTACTTC.

Only a few counts were recorded for this clone. The gene calls are TRBV2 and TRBJ1-5, with D maybe TRBD1 (5 bases). The CDR3 loop spans 15 amino acids. Germline assignment: CDR1 SNHLY and CDR2 FYNNEI. Trimming took off 3 bases at V and 4 bases at J, with 13 bases between the two ends. This CDR3 is CASSDRGGRNQPQHF. For the CDR3, the DNA is TGTGCCAGCAGTGATCGTGGGGGAAGAAATCAGCCCCAGCATTTT.

This clone was seen once. The sample contains more than one DNA sequence encoding this CDR3. The chain employs TRBV5-1 and TRBJ1-1; TRBD1 matches at 11 bases. The CDR3 length is 14 residues. Germline V gene sequence: CDR1 SGHRS, CDR2 YFSETQ. V lost 4 bases and J lost 5; bases outside the gene matches: 4. The CDR3 sequence: CASSQGTGGTEAFF. The CDR3 DNA reads as TGCGCCAGCAGCCAAGGGACAGGGGGAACTGAAGCTTTCTTT.

The genes are TRBV2 and TRBJ1-4; tentatively, D is TRBD1 (5 bases). Trimming took off 3 bases at V and 8 bases at J, with 10 bases between the two ends. From germline, CDR1 is SNHLY and CDR2 FYNNEI. This CDR3 spans 13 amino acids. The CDR3 nucleotides are TGTGCCAGCAGTGAGACAGCAGGGGAAAAACTGTTTTTT. Protein product: CASSETAGEKLFF.

The rearrangement uses TRBV6-9 and TRBJ1-4; no reliable D call. CDR3 length: 15 amino acids. Germline CDR1 is MNHGY and CDR2 is SVAAGI. Trimming left V 4 bases short and J 0 bases short, with 9 bases between. CDR3 sequence reads: CASSSYTATNEKLFF. Here the CDR3 DNA reads TGTGCCAGCAGTTCCTATACGGCAACTAATGAAAAACTGTTTTTT.

This clone showed up just once. V is TRBV4-1 and J is TRBJ2-5; 10 positions agree with TRBD2. CDR3 length equals 14 residues. The V and J ends lost 4 bases and 5 bases, in that order; junction bases with no gene match: 4. Germline CDR1 reads MGHRA; CDR2 reads YSYEKL. The CDR3 DNA sequence: TGCGCCAGCAGCCCAGCGGGGGGGCTTGAGACCCAGTACTTC. This codes for CASSPAGGLETQYF.

The chain uses TRBV19 and TRBJ2-4; 9 nucleotides line up with TRBD2. This CDR3 is built from 12 residues. The V segment lost 8 bases and the J segment 7 bases; nucleotides outside the gene matches: 3. Germline-derived CDR1 and CDR2 are LNHDA and SQIVND (reference sequence). The CDR3 sequence is CASAAGGNIQYF. In nucleotides, the CDR3 is TGTGCCAGTGCGGCGGGGGGGAACATTCAGTACTTC.

The chain combines TRBV7-2 with TRBJ1-6; D uncertain. From germline, CDR1 is SGHTA and CDR2 FQGNSA. This CDR3 has 14 residues. V lost 5 bases and J 7 bases, leaving 12 bases between the germline ends. CDR3 DNA: TGTGCCAGCAGCAGGCCGGGCCTAAATTCACCCCTCCACTTT. Translated, it gives CASSRPGLNSPLHF.